A selection of T cell receptor beta chains follows, all from one sample in a study of identical twins. TCRdb independently ran MiXCR on the 5' RACE reads; one entry per CDR3 protein. The sample lists fewer than 900,000 distinct CDR3 sequences; 15% to 20% were seen once. This sample was shared with a second study, whose subject was T cells expressing NK-cell markers.

Sequencing used PBMCs. Source of these receptors: a woman between 18 and 30 years old in good health. Both conserved end residues are part of each CDR3. The order of the fields is clone size, D gene, V gene, J gene, CDR3 DNA, CDR3 protein. D genes are given only for firm matches. Size tells how often a clone was seen (once, few, many) or the class of an expanded clone, and some rows leave it out.

size: NA; D: NA; V: TRBV7-8; J: TRBJ1-5; DNA: TGTGCCAGCAGCTTAGCTTGGGACCCCAATCAGCCCCAGCATTTT; CDR3: CASSLAWDPNQPQHF
size: once; D: NA; V: TRBV11-2; J: TRBJ2-3; DNA: TGTGCCACTGCTCACGGGGATACGCAGTATTTT; CDR3: CATAHGDTQYF
size: NA; D: NA; V: TRBV18; J: TRBJ1-5; DNA: TGTGCCAGCTCACGTCAGGGGTACAATCAGCCCCAGCATTTT; CDR3: CASSRQGYNQPQHF
size: NA; D: NA; V: TRBV29-1; J: TRBJ2-1; DNA: TGCAGCGTTACCCCGGGACAAAAGCGGTACAATGAGCAGTTCTTC; CDR3: CSVTPGQKRYNEQFF
size: few; D: NA; V: TRBV7-2; J: TRBJ1-5; DNA: TGTGCCAGCAGCACCCGCGGGGGCGATCAGCCCCAGCATTTT; CDR3: CASSTRGGDQPQHF
size: many; D: NA; V: TRBV6-1; J: TRBJ2-1; DNA: TGTGCCAGCAGTGAAGGTAACAGTAGAACTTACAATGAGCAGTTCTTC; CDR3: CASSEGNSRTYNEQFF
size: few; D: NA; V: TRBV7-3; J: TRBJ2-2; DNA: TGTGCCAGCAGCTCGAAAGGGGAGCTGTTTTTT; CDR3: CASSSKGELFF
size: many; D: NA; V: TRBV12-3/TRBV12-4; J: TRBJ1-5; DNA: TGTGCCAGCAGTTTACAGGGAGGGAATCAGCCCCAGCATTTT; CDR3: CASSLQGGNQPQHF
size: NA; D: NA; V: TRBV20-1; J: TRBJ2-4; DNA: TGCAGTGCTAGGCTGCTTGAAAACATTCAGTACTTC; CDR3: CSARLLENIQYF
size: few; D: NA; V: TRBV6-1; J: TRBJ2-3; DNA: TGTGCCGGGTCGGGGGGCTTCTCAGATACGCAGTATTTT; CDR3: CAGSGGFSDTQYF
size: NA; D: TRBD1; V: TRBV27; J: TRBJ2-7; DNA: TGTGCCAGCAGTTTTACCGGGACAGGGGGCTACGAGCAGTACTTC; CDR3: CASSFTGTGGYEQYF
size: NA; D: NA; V: TRBV10-1; J: TRBJ1-1; DNA: TGCGCCAGCAGTGACTCCGGACGGTCCTCGGGAACTGAAGCTTTCTTT; CDR3: CASSDSGRSSGTEAFF
size: few; D: NA; V: TRBV12-3/TRBV12-4; J: TRBJ2-3; DNA: TGTGCCAGCGGCTCCAACACAGATACGCAGTATTTT; CDR3: CASGSNTDTQYF
size: few; D: NA; V: TRBV7-9; J: TRBJ2-1; DNA: TGTGCCAGCAGCGATGAGGGCAGGACTGAGCAGTTCTTC; CDR3: CASSDEGRTEQFF
size: NA; D: TRBD2; V: TRBV20-1; J: TRBJ2-3; DNA: TGCAGTGCTAGAGATGCGGGAGGGATCTCTACGCAGTATTTT; CDR3: CSARDAGGISTQYF
size: NA; D: TRBD2; V: TRBV15; J: TRBJ2-3; DNA: TGTGCCACCAGCCCGGCTAGCGGGCCGAATTCAGATACGCAGTATTTT; CDR3: CATSPASGPNSDTQYF
size: NA; D: TRBD2; V: TRBV7-2; J: TRBJ2-1; DNA: TGTGCCAGCAGCTTAGGCGGGGGAGTGGATGAGCAGTTCTTC; CDR3: CASSLGGGVDEQFF
size: NA; D: NA; V: TRBV20-1; J: TRBJ2-1; DNA: TGCAGTGCTGGTTTCTATAGGACGACTCTCCATGAGCAGTTCTTC; CDR3: CSAGFYRTTLHEQFF
size: NA; D: NA; V: TRBV29-1; J: TRBJ1-2; DNA: TGCAGCGCCGTTCGGGAGGGAAACTATGGCTACACCTTC; CDR3: CSAVREGNYGYTF
size: NA; D: NA; V: TRBV20-1; J: TRBJ1-4; DNA: TGCAGTGCCCCACGGGGGGCTAATGAAAAACTGTTTTTT; CDR3: CSAPRGANEKLFF
size: few; D: NA; V: TRBV20-1; J: TRBJ1-6; DNA: TGCAGTGCTAGCCGTATGGGGGTTAATTCACCCCTCCACTTT; CDR3: CSASRMGVNSPLHF
size: once; D: NA; V: TRBV20-1; J: TRBJ2-7; DNA: TGCAGTGCTAGAGAAGTGGGCCTTTACGAGCAGTACTTC; CDR3: CSAREVGLYEQYF
size: NA; D: NA; V: TRBV10-3; J: TRBJ2-7; DNA: TGTGCCCTTTCTCGGGACTTATTCTACGAGCAGTACTTC; CDR3: CALSRDLFYEQYF
size: few; D: NA; V: TRBV6-5; J: TRBJ1-3; DNA: TGTGCCAGCAGTTATAATCCCTACTCTGGAAACACCATATATTTT; CDR3: CASSYNPYSGNTIYF
size: few; D: TRBD2; V: TRBV7-6; J: TRBJ2-2; DNA: TGTGCCAGCAGCTCCTTCCAAGTGGGACTAGCCTGGAACACCGGGGAGCTGTTTTTT; CDR3: CASSSFQVGLAWNTGELFF
size: few; D: TRBD1; V: TRBV12-3/TRBV12-4; J: TRBJ2-2; DNA: TGTGCCAGCAGGACAGGGCCCACCGGGGAGCTGTTTTTT; CDR3: CASRTGPTGELFF
size: NA; D: NA; V: TRBV12-3/TRBV12-4; J: TRBJ2-1; DNA: TGTGCCAGCAGTGCCCGACTAGAGAGTGAGCAGTTCTTC; CDR3: CASSARLESEQFF
size: NA; D: NA; V: TRBV12-3/TRBV12-4; J: TRBJ2-7; DNA: TGTGCCAGCAGTTTGGGCGGAGAGGCAAGCTTC; CDR3: CASSLGGEASF
size: NA; D: NA; V: TRBV7-2; J: TRBJ2-5; DNA: TGTGCCAGCAGCTTACATTGGGCCCAAGAGACCCAGTACTTC; CDR3: CASSLHWAQETQYF
size: NA; D: NA; V: TRBV7-9; J: TRBJ2-6; DNA: TGTGCCACCACCGGGTCTGGGGCTGGGGCCAACGTCCTGACTTTC; CDR3: CATTGSGAGANVLTF
size: few; D: NA; V: TRBV29-1; J: TRBJ2-3; DNA: TGCAGCGTTGCAATGGTAGCGAAGTCGGGCACAGATACGCAGTATTTT; CDR3: CSVAMVAKSGTDTQYF
size: NA; D: NA; V: TRBV7-9; J: TRBJ2-1; DNA: TGTGCCAGCAGTCCCCCGGGACTCAACTACAATGAGCAGTTCTTC; CDR3: CASSPPGLNYNEQFF
size: NA; D: NA; V: TRBV10-3; J: TRBJ2-7; DNA: TGTGCCATCAGTGAGTCCGGGGAAGGCTACGAGCAGTACTTC; CDR3: CAISESGEGYEQYF
size: NA; D: NA; V: TRBV6-1; J: TRBJ2-1; DNA: TGTGCCAGCAGTCCTGGGATACCCTCGCTAGATAATGAGCAGTTCTTC; CDR3: CASSPGIPSLDNEQFF
size: NA; D: NA; V: TRBV5-1; J: TRBJ1-5; DNA: TGCGCCAGCAGCTTGGACCCATCCGGGGGGCCCCAGCATTTT; CDR3: CASSLDPSGGPQHF
size: many; D: NA; V: TRBV2; J: TRBJ2-1; DNA: TGTGCCAGCAGTGAGGAACTCCAACCTAGTGAGCAGTTCTTC; CDR3: CASSEELQPSEQFF
size: once; D: NA; V: TRBV27; J: TRBJ1-1; DNA: TGTGCCAGCAAGGTCCTCGGGACGGTGAACACTGAAGCTTTCTTT; CDR3: CASKVLGTVNTEAFF
size: many; D: TRBD1; V: TRBV12-3/TRBV12-4; J: TRBJ1-3; DNA: TGTGCCAGCAGTCGGGAGGGGGACAGAAGAAACACCATATATTTT; CDR3: CASSREGDRRNTIYF
size: few; D: NA; V: TRBV12-3/TRBV12-4; J: TRBJ2-5; DNA: TGTGCCAGCAGTTTTGGGACGGGCGAGACCCAGTACTTC; CDR3: CASSFGTGETQYF
size: many; D: NA; V: TRBV12-3/TRBV12-4; J: TRBJ2-2; DNA: TGTGCCAGCAGTTTTCTCGGGGAGCTGTTTTTT; CDR3: CASSFLGELFF
size: NA; D: TRBD2; V: TRBV10-3; J: TRBJ2-3; DNA: TGTGCCATCAGTGACTTAGTCAGCGGGACTAGCGGCTTGAGGGAAGATACGCAGTATTTT; CDR3: CAISDLVSGTSGLREDTQYF
size: NA; D: TRBD2; V: TRBV6-1; J: TRBJ2-2; DNA: TGTGCCAGCAGCAAACTAGCGGCCACCGGGGAGCTGTTTTTT; CDR3: CASSKLAATGELFF
size: NA; D: TRBD1; V: TRBV12-3/TRBV12-4; J: TRBJ2-4; DNA: TGTGCCAGCAGCCGAAAGGGGACAGCCCTAGAAATTCAGTACTTC; CDR3: CASSRKGTALEIQYF
size: many; D: NA; V: TRBV25-1; J: TRBJ2-1; DNA: TGTGCCAGCAGCGACCCCTACAATGAGCAGTTCTTC; CDR3: CASSDPYNEQFF
size: few; D: NA; V: TRBV12-5; J: TRBJ2-1; DNA: TGTGCTAGTGGTTTGTTCGGCGTAGCCCACGCGAGCTCCTACAATGAGCAGTTCTTC; CDR3: CASGLFGVAHASSYNEQFF
size: NA; D: NA; V: TRBV20-1; J: TRBJ1-5; DNA: TGCAGTGCAAACAGGGAGGATCAGCCCCAGCATTTT; CDR3: CSANREDQPQHF
size: NA; D: NA; V: TRBV7-2; J: TRBJ2-7; DNA: TGTGCCAGCAGCTTGGCGGGCACTTTACGTGAGCAGTACTTC; CDR3: CASSLAGTLREQYF
size: few; D: NA; V: TRBV20-1; J: TRBJ2-1; DNA: TGCAGTGCTAGAGATCGAGTCGTGCAGGGTGAGCAGTTCTTC; CDR3: CSARDRVVQGEQFF
size: NA; D: NA; V: TRBV20-1; J: TRBJ1-6; DNA: TGCAGTGCTAGTACCGCCAGGGACCTTTGGCGGTCACCCCTCCACTTT; CDR3: CSASTARDLWRSPLHF
size: NA; D: NA; V: TRBV6-2/TRBV6-3; J: TRBJ2-6; DNA: TGTGCCAGCAAACCTGGGGCCAACGTCCTGACTTTC; CDR3: CASKPGANVLTF
size: few; D: NA; V: TRBV11-1; J: TRBJ2-2; DNA: TGTGCCAGCAGCTTCCGTCCCACCGGGGAGCTGTTTTTT; CDR3: CASSFRPTGELFF
size: few; D: NA; V: TRBV3-1; J: TRBJ1-2; DNA: TGTGCCAGCAGCCCTTCTTGGGGAGCTAACTATGGCTACACCTTC; CDR3: CASSPSWGANYGYTF
size: few; D: TRBD2; V: TRBV10-2; J: TRBJ2-1; DNA: TGCGCCAGCACCCGAAGACTAGCGGGATCTTATGAGCAGTTCTTC; CDR3: CASTRRLAGSYEQFF